This T cell receptor (beta chain) was observed in a study of T-cell reconstitution after alpha-beta-depleted transplantation in children (dated by TCRdb to 2015 to 2016). At the level of the whole study: Using TCR repertoire profiling, the study quantitatively followed how T-cell immune reconstitution unfolded in children after TCRalphabeta/CD19-depleted allogeneic hematopoietic cell transplantation.

Library method: PCR. Data came from an Illumina HiSeq 2500. Molecular barcoding was employed in the preparation of TCR libraries, with unique molecular identifiers being used to normalize TCRbeta repertoire quantification. The public reads were quality trimmed at Q25 with fastp and then assembled into clones with MiXCR by TCRdb, keeping productive beta chains. Entries are consolidated by CDR3 protein sequence, retaining the most common genes and DNA. The sample table shows roughly 300,000 distinct CDR3 sequences, and 9.9% are seen once. The top ten clones comprise 10% of the sample. The CDR3 sequence holds 14 residues, the cysteine and phenylalanine included. Of the read, only the CDR3 DNA is kept; its 42 bases are in frame from base 1. V and J lose 5 bases and 5 bases, and a span of 18 bases separates them. Per the germline V gene (reference sequence), DFQATT is the CDR1 and SNEGSKA is the CDR2. Turning to this clonotype: What antigen it recognizes has not been identified. Per-base quality was not reported, and no clone a single base away is much larger than it.

The specimen was PBMCs from the stem cell graft donor, collected from the stem cell graft. The clonotype originates from a human donor who donated a stem cell graft to a child with SCID. The V and J genes are TRBV20-1 and TRBJ2-5; there is no confident call for the D gene. In nucleotides, the sequence is TGCAGTGCTGCCCCTAAGGTTGCTCTGGAGACCCAGTACTTC. Its protein product is CSAAPKVALETQYF.